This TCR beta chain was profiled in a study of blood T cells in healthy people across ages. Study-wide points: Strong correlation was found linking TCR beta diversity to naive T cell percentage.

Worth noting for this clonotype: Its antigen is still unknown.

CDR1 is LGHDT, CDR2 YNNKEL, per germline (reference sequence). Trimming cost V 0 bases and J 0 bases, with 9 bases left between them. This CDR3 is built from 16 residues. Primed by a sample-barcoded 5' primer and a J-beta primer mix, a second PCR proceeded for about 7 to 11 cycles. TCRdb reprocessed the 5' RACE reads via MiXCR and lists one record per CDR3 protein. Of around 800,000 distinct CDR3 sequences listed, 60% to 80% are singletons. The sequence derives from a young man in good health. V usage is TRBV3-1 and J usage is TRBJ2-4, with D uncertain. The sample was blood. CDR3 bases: TGTGCCAGCAGCCAAGATTACGTCCTAGCCAAAAACATTCAGTACTTC. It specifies CASSQDYVLAKNIQYF.